This T cell receptor (beta chain) appears in the sequencing data of a study of beta chain features in type 1 diabetes. Expressed TCRB transcripts were sequenced because the entire RNA isolate underwent reverse transcription. The method was immunoSEQ multiplex PCR; TCRdb's version includes in-frame clones alone and lacks a portion of them. The sample lists nearly 350,000 clones, around 7.6% occurring once. By way of CD45RO/CCR7/CD25/CD127/CD95/CD27, the CD4+ regulatory, stem cell-like memory, central memory and naive cells were sorted. Trimming cost V 4 bases and J 0 bases; bases outside gene matches: 3. CDR1 SGHRS and CDR2 YFSETQ come from the germline V gene. The CDR3 is made up of 14 amino acids.

The TCR sequence derives from a woman aged 18-29 years in good health. V and J are TRBV5-1 and TRBJ1-2, with 7 bases matching TRBD1. What was sequenced was central memory CD4+ T cells from blood. The CDR3 DNA reads as TGCGCCAGCAGCCGGGACAGCTCTAACTATGGCTACACCTTC. Its translation: CASSRDSSNYGYTF.